Following are 12 T cell receptor beta chains from one sample sequenced in a study of regulatory T cells in long-lasting Graves disease (dated by TCRdb to the early 2020s). The library was produced with multiplex PCR. The sample was run on an Illumina HiSeq 4000. TCR beta libraries were built with iRepertoire HTBI primers and Arm-PCR amplification of CDR3 regions. The public sequencing data were trimmed at Q25 with fastp and processed into clonotypes with MiXCR by TCRdb, which kept only in-frame beta chains. When rows share a CDR3 protein, they turn into one entry using the most common DNA and genes. This sample comprises about 470,000 distinct CDR3 sequences, just under 15% of them detected only once. Of the sample, 16% falls within the top ten clones. The sample's time point label, decoded: newly diagnosed GD, antithyroid drugs for less than 3 months. For both TCR sequencing and RNA sequencing, RNA was extracted from PBMCs in TRIzol.

These data also formed part of another study, on T cells in Graves' hyperthyroidism and ophthalmopathy.

Here the sequenced sample was peripheral blood mononuclear cells (PBMCs), taken at new diagnosis, from a patient treated with antithyroid drugs. The receptors derive from a woman aged 30 to 39 with Graves disease. Donor details come from another sample of the same person, matched by shared clones.

J is TRBJ1-2 and V is TRBV4-1; D unclear. The CDR3 totals 13 residues. Trimming cost V 3 bases and J 8 bases, with 13 bases left between them. Per the germline V gene, CDR1 is MGHRA and CDR2 is YSYEKL. In DNA form, the CDR3 reads TGCGCCAGCAGCCATCCCAGACCTGACGGCTACACCTTC. Translated: CASSHPRPDGYTF.

The table lists this clonotype with a few counts. The CDR3 loop is CASSIGAGQFF. DNA of the CDR3: TGTGCCAGTAGTATTGGAGCGGGGCAGTTCTTC. V and J are TRBV19 and TRBJ2-1; D might be TRBD2 (6 bases). CDR1 and CDR2 from the germline V gene are LNHDA and SQIVND (reference sequence). The CDR3 has 11 amino acids. Trimming cost V 3 bases and J 12 bases, with 9 bases left between them.

The CDR3 spells CASSVRGPYNEQFF. DNA of the CDR3: TGTGCCAGCAGCGTAAGGGGTCCCTACAATGAGCAGTTCTTC. The V call is TRBV9, the J call TRBJ2-1; D may be TRBD1 (5 bases). Trimming removed 1 base at V and 2 bases at J, with 7 bases between. This CDR3 is 14 amino acids long. CDR1 is SGDLS, CDR2 YYNGEE, per germline.

This clonotype was counted only a few times. This chain joins TRBV15 and TRBJ2-2; no reliable D call. Germline values: CDR1 LNHNV, CDR2 YYDKDF (reference sequence). Deletions cut 0 bases from V and 2 bases from J, with 1 base between. CDR3 length: 13 residues. The CDR3 nucleotides read TGTGCCACCAGCAGAGAAAACACCGGGGAGCTGTTTTTT. This gives the protein CATSRENTGELFF.

This clonotype was counted ten times or more. The chain has TRBV5-1 and TRBJ2-7, with 11 positions matching TRBD2. Germline lookup yields CDR1 SGHRS and CDR2 YFSETQ. The trim removed 4 bases at V and 5 bases at J, leaving 8 bases unmatched. This CDR3 is 15 amino acids long. The CDR3 protein is CASSKLAGETDEQYF. The CDR3 coding sequence is TGCGCCAGCAGCAAACTAGCGGGAGAAACGGACGAGCAGTACTTC.

This clonotype was seen repeatedly, ten times or more. The V call is TRBV6-1, the J call TRBJ2-7; TRBD2 matches 9 bases. The CDR3 consists of 16 residues. V lost 6 bases to trimming and J lost 1 base; unmatched junction nucleotides: 10. CDR1 and CDR2 from the germline V gene are MNHNS and SASEGT. The CDR3 spells CASSAIGGRASYEQYF. The CDR3 DNA sequence: TGTGCCAGCAGCGCCATAGGCGGGAGGGCTTCCTACGAGCAGTACTTC.

This chain uses TRBV6-1 with TRBJ2-2; weak D call: TRBD2 (6 bases). Germline V lookup: CDR1 MNHNS, CDR2 SASEGT. The CDR3 is 15 residues long. V was pared by 7 bases and J by 4 bases, with 16 bases between. The CDR3 loop is CASTEWDFTTGELFF. The CDR3 DNA follows: TGTGCCAGCACCGAGTGGGACTTCACCACCGGGGAGCTGTTTTTT.

The chain carries TRBV25-1 and TRBJ2-7; 11 positions match TRBD1. CDR3 size: 16 residues. The V and J ends lost 4 bases and 6 bases, in that order; junction bases with no gene match: 11. Germline V lookup: CDR1 MGHDK, CDR2 SYGVNS. CDR3 residues: CASSGYWGQGEGEQYF. The CDR3 DNA is TGTGCCAGCAGTGGATATTGGGGACAGGGGGAAGGCGAGCAGTACTTC.

Concerning this clonotype itself: A much bigger clone sits one base away, suggesting this may be a read error. Likely a read error: the CDR3 ends without its conserved phenylalanine or tryptophan. The J gene is TRBJ2-1, the V gene TRBV12-3 or TRBV12-4; D unresolved. Trimming took 3 bases from V and 5 from J, leaving 8 bases between them. CDR3 size: 13 residues. CDR3 nucleotides: TGTGCCAGCAGTTTCGCCATTCACAATGAGCAGTTCTCC. Residues: CASSFAIHNEQFS.

This clonotype was found many times. The chain has TRBV11-3 and TRBJ2-5; tentative D call: TRBD2 (5 bases). The J call may not be correct, given that the DNA end is closer to TRBJ2-1. The CDR3 is 15 residues long. The germline CDR1 and CDR2 sequences are SGHNT and YENEEA. The CDR3 protein is CASSLSVARAGEQFF. CDR3 bases: TGTGCCAGCAGCTTATCGGTAGCGAGAGCCGGTGAGCAGTTCTTC.

This clonotype was seen at least ten times. The chain combines TRBV28 with TRBJ2-7, with TRBD2 matching over 8 bases. From germline, CDR1 is MDHEN and CDR2 SYDVKM. The CDR3 has 14 amino acids. Trimming cost V 8 bases and J 5 bases; bases outside gene matches: 11. In nucleotides, the CDR3 is TGTGCCAGCCGACCGGGACTAGTGGGCCACGAGCAGTACTTC. This sequence encodes CASRPGLVGHEQYF.

This clonotype appeared many times. The gene calls are TRBV2 and TRBJ2-1; 7 bases map to TRBD2. The CDR3 loop spans 15 amino acids. Trimming cost V 1 base and J 6 bases; bases outside gene matches: 6. Germline CDR1 and CDR2: SNHLY and FYNNEI. Here the CDR3 reads CASSEGRGLLNEQFF. In DNA form, the CDR3 reads TGTGCCAGCAGTGAAGGGCGGGGACTACTCAATGAGCAGTTCTTC.